Following are 7 T cell receptor beta chains from one sample sequenced in a study of CXCR3-negative and CXCR3-positive naive CD8 T cells. Study conclusions and caveats: CXCR3-negative naive cells had less hydrophobic TRB CDR3s than did CXCR3-positive naive cells.

Libraries of TRB cDNA were made by 5' RACE and carried UMIs. TCRdb reprocessed the 5' RACE reads and reports one entry per CDR3 protein, with no DNA. Listed are 4,500 to 7,000 distinct CDR3 sequences; roughly 2.1% falls within the top ten. Their antigens remain unidentified. Source material: naive CXCR3+ CD8+ T cells from blood. Subset denoted: CD45RO-CCR7+CD27+CD95- naive CD8+ T cells expressing CXCR3 (TNR3+). These receptors originate from a human donor in good health. Some clones in this sample may be carry-over from other donors' samples.

This clonotype ranks as medium-sized in terms of frequency. The genes are TRBV5-1 and TRBJ1-1. CDR1 and CDR2 (germline): SGHRS, YFSETQ. This CDR3 region has 14 residues. This CDR3 reads CASSSEVGGDEAFF.

The gene calls are TRBV5-4 and TRBJ2-3; the TCRdb D gene call, TRBD2, has no DNA to confirm it. The CDR3 contains 18 residues. Germline-derived CDR1 and CDR2 are SGHNT and YYREEE (reference sequence). CDR3 sequence: CASSRSLAGGPGTDTQYF. The variable domain in full, with the rest retrieved from reference TRBV5-4 and TRBJ2-3, is ETGVTQSPTHLIKTRGQQVTLRCSSQSGHNTVSWYQQALGQGPQFIFQYYREEENGRGNFPPRFSGLQFPNYSSELNVNALELDDSALYLCASSRSLAGGPGTDTQYFGPGTRLTVL.

This rearrangement joins TRBV20-1 to TRBJ1-2; TCRdb reports TRBD1, a call that lacks DNA to check it against. Germline V CDR1 and CDR2: DFQATT, SNEGSKA (reference sequence). The CDR3 extends over 12 amino acids. CDR3 protein: CSASPRGLGYTF.

V and J are TRBV7-9 and TRBJ2-3; TCRdb names TRBD2, which stays unverified in the absence of DNA. CDR3 size: 16 residues. Germline values: CDR1 SEHNR, CDR2 FQNEAQ (reference sequence). This CDR3 reads CASTPSAGGPIDTQYF.

V gene TRBV5-1 combines with J gene TRBJ2-1; absent DNA, TCRdb's TRBD2 call cannot be checked. From germline, CDR1 is SGHRS and CDR2 YFSETQ. The CDR3 extends over 12 amino acids. The CDR3 here is CASSSTRVEQFF.

In terms of frequency, this clonotype is medium-sized. The chain is built from TRBV5-1 and TRBJ2-7; the D call of TRBD1 rests on TCRdb alone, since no DNA is present to check it. Per germline, CDR1 SGHRS and CDR2 YFSETQ. The CDR3 runs to 14 residues. The CDR3 protein is CASSLGQGLDEQYF.

The chain links TRBV13 to TRBJ1-1; TCRdb designates TRBD1, a call that cannot be tested without DNA. The germline CDR1 and CDR2 sequences are PRHDT and FYEKMQ (reference sequence). The CDR3 is 16 amino acids. This CDR3 is CASSLRDSEKNTEAFF.